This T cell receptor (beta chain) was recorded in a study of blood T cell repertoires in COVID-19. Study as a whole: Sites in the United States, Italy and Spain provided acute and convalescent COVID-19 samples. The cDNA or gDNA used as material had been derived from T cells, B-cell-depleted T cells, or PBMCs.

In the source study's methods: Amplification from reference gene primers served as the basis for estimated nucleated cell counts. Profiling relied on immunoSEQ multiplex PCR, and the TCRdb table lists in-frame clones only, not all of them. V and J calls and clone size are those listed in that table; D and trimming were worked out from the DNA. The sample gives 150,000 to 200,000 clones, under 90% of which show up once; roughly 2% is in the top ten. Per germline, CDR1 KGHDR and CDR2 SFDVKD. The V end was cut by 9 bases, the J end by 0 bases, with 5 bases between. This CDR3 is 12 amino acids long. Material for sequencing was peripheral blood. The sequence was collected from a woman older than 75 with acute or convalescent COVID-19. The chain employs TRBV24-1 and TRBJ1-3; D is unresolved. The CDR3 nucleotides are TGTGCCACCGAGAGCTCTGGAAACACCATATATTTT. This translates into CATESSGNTIYF.